One TCR beta chain is described in this entry. What it recognizes is unknown. The germline V gene has CDR1 LGHDT and CDR2 YNNKEL (reference sequence). This CDR3 contains 17 residues. With V trimmed by 1 base and J by 6 bases, 9 bases remained unmatched. The sample originates from a study of identical twins. The study, taken as a whole, reports: Surplus twin overlap in beta out-of-frame sequences was less pronounced.

Template switching supplied a universal primer site; unique molecular identifiers were carried on the cDNA. TCRdb used MiXCR to reprocess the 5' RACE reads, holding one entry per CDR3 protein. The sample consists of fewer than 650,000 distinct CDR3 sequences, 7.5% to 10% of them appearing once. This same sample was also taken into another study, of yellow fever vaccine responses in identical twins.

Source material: PBMCs. The chain recombines TRBV3-1 with TRBJ2-5; 12 nucleotides align to TRBD2. The source is a young woman in good health. CDR3: CASSQGLAGVGGKTQYF. In DNA, the CDR3 is TGTGCCAGCAGCCAAGGACTAGCGGGAGTAGGCGGGAAGACCCAGTACTTC.